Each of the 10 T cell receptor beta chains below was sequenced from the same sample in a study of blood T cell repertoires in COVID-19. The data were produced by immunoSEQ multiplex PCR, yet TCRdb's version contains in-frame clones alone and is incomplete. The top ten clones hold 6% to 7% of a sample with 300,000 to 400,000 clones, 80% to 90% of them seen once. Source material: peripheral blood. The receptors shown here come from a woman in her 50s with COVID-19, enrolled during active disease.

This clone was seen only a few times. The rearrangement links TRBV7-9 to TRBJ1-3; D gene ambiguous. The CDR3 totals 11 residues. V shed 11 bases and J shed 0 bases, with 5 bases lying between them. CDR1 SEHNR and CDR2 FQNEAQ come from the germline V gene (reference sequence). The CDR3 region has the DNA TGTGCCTCCATCTCTGGAAACACCATATATTTT. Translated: CASISGNTIYF.

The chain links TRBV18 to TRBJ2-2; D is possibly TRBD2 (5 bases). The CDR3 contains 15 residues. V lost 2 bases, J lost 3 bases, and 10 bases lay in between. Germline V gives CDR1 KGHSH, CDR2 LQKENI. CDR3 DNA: TGTGCCAGCTCACCATTTACTAGGGACACCGGGGAGCTGTTTTTT. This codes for CASSPFTRDTGELFF.

This chain's CDR3 is CASTPGYNEQFF. The CDR3 nucleotides read TGTGCCAGCACCCCGGGCTACAATGAGCAGTTCTTC. The chain joins TRBV7-2 to TRBJ2-1, with D hard to call. Trimming took off 7 bases at V and 3 bases at J, with 7 bases between the two ends. Germline V gene lookup returns CDR1 SGHTA and CDR2 FQGNSA. This CDR3 has 12 residues. Filled out from reference TRBV7-2 and TRBJ2-1, the complete variable domain reads GAGVSQSPSNKVTEKGKDVELRCDPISGHTALYWYRQSLGQGLEFLIYFQGNSAPDKSGLPSDRFSAERTGGSVSTLTIQRTQQEDSAVYLCASTPGYNEQFFGPGTRLTVL.

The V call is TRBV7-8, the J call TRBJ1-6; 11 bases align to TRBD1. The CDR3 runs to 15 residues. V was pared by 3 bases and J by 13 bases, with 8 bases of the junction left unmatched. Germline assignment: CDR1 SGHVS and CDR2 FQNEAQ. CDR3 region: CASSLSGTGGGPLHF. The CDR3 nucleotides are TGTGCCAGCAGCTTGAGCGGGACAGGGGGAGGGCCCCTCCACTTT.

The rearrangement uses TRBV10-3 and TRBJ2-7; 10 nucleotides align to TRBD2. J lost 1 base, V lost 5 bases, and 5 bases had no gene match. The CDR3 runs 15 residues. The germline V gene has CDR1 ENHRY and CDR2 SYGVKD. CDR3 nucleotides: TGTGCCATCAGTCAGAGCGGGGGGGGATCCTACGAGCAGTACTTC. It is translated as CAISQSGGGSYEQYF.

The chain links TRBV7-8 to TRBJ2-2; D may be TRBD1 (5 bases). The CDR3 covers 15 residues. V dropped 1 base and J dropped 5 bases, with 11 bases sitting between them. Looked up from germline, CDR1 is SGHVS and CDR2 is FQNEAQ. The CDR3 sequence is CASSLVQGWTGELFF. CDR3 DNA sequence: TGTGCCAGCAGCTTAGTTCAGGGTTGGACCGGGGAGCTGTTTTTT.

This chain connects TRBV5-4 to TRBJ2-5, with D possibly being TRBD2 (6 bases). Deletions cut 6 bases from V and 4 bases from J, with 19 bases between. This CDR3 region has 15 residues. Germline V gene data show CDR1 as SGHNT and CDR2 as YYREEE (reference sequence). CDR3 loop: CASTSGWRGGETQYF. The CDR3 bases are TGTGCCAGCACCTCGGGGTGGAGGGGCGGAGAGACCCAGTACTTC.

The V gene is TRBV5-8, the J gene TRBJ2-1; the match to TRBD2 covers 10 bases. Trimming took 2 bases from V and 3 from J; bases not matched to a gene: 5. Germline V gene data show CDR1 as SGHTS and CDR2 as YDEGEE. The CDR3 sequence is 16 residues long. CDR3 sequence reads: CASSLASGRLYNEQFF. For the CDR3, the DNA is TGTGCCAGCAGCTTAGCTAGCGGGAGACTCTACAATGAGCAGTTCTTC.

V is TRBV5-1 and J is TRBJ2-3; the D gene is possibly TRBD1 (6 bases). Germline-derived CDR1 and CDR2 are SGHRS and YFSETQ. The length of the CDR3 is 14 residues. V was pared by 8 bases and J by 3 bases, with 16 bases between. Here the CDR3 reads CASSVGAVTDTQYF. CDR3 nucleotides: TGCGCCAGTTCCGTGGGGGCGGTAACAGATACGCAGTATTTT.

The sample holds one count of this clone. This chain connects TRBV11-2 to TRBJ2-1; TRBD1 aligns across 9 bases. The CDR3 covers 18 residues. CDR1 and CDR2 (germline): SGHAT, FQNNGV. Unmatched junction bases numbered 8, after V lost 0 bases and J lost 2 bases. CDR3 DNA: TGTGCCAGCAGCTTAGATCGGAGGCGGGACAGGGCCTACAATGAGCAGTTCTTC. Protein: CASSLDRRRDRAYNEQFF.